This T cell receptor beta chain was identified during a study of radiotherapy plus CTLA-4 blockade in lung cancer. Produced via immunoSEQ multiplex PCR; TCRdb's table is partial and in-frame only. The table shows over 30,000 clones, with roughly 70% occurring only once. This CDR3 comprises 16 residues. Germline lookup yields CDR1 SGHTA and CDR2 FQGNSA. Trimming took off 1 base at V and 5 bases at J, with 17 bases between the two ends. Patients had chemo-refractory metastatic non-small-cell lung cancer and received focal radiation plus CTLA-4 blockade that used ipilimumab. This specimen was peripheral blood, taken from a patient treated with radiotherapy plus ipilimumab. The chain couples TRBV7-2 to TRBJ1-1; perhaps TRBD1 as D (6 bases). This TCR came from a human donor with non-small cell lung cancer whose response to radiotherapy plus ipilimumab could not be evaluated. This chain's CDR3 is CASSLERGRGRTEAFF. CDR3 nucleotide sequence: TGTGCCAGCAGCTTAGAACGGGGGCGGGGGAGAACTGAAGCTTTCTTT.